This TCR beta chain was sequenced during a study of blood T cell repertoires in COVID-19. Background on the study: Sources were T cells, B-cell-depleted T cells, or PBMCs; the material itself was cDNA or gDNA.

This table comes from immunoSEQ multiplex PCR, and its TCRdb copy is limited to in-frame clones, with some not included. The sample contains roughly 100,000 clones, 70% to 90% of which appear only once. The CDR3 sequence is 18 residues long. V dropped 4 bases and J dropped 0 bases, with 16 bases sitting between them. Germline V gives CDR1 SEHNR, CDR2 FQNEAQ (reference sequence). Sequenced input: peripheral blood. This sequence joins TRBV7-9 and TRBJ2-6; possibly TRBD1 for D (6 bases). The TCR comes from a man in his forties with active or convalescent COVID-19. This chain's CDR3 is CASSSGAAQYSGANVLTF. Written as DNA, the CDR3 is TGTGCCAGCAGCTCAGGGGCAGCCCAGTACTCTGGGGCCAACGTCCTGACTTTC.